This T cell receptor beta chain was recorded in a study of early T cells in non-severe SARS-CoV-2 infection. Study summary: Bulk RNA isolated from unsorted whole blood underwent sequencing; chains were not paired. Findings and caveats of the study: Matching against VDJdb likely underestimated virus-specific expansions, favoring anti-spike CD8.

Each single cDNA molecule received a unique molecular identifier. TCRdb reanalysed the 5' RACE reads using MiXCR and keeps one entry per CDR3 protein. The sample consists of 50,000 to 60,000 distinct CDR3 sequences, less than 9.5% of them appearing once. This clonotype was observed a few times. What it binds is unknown. Trimming pared 3 bases from V and 7 bases from J, leaving 14 bases between. CDR1 and CDR2 from the germline V gene are SGHRS and YFSETQ. The CDR3 is made up of 14 amino acids. The specimen comprised whole blood, sampled at baseline. The gene calls are TRBV5-1 and TRBJ2-1; a possible D gene is TRBD1 (6 bases). The origin of this receptor is an adult who was a healthcare worker with PCR-confirmed SARS-CoV-2 infection or an uninfected control (not recorded which). The DNA for the CDR3 is TGCGCCAGCAGCTCGCAGGGGACCGTGAATGAGCAGTTCTTC. This gives the protein CASSSQGTVNEQFF.